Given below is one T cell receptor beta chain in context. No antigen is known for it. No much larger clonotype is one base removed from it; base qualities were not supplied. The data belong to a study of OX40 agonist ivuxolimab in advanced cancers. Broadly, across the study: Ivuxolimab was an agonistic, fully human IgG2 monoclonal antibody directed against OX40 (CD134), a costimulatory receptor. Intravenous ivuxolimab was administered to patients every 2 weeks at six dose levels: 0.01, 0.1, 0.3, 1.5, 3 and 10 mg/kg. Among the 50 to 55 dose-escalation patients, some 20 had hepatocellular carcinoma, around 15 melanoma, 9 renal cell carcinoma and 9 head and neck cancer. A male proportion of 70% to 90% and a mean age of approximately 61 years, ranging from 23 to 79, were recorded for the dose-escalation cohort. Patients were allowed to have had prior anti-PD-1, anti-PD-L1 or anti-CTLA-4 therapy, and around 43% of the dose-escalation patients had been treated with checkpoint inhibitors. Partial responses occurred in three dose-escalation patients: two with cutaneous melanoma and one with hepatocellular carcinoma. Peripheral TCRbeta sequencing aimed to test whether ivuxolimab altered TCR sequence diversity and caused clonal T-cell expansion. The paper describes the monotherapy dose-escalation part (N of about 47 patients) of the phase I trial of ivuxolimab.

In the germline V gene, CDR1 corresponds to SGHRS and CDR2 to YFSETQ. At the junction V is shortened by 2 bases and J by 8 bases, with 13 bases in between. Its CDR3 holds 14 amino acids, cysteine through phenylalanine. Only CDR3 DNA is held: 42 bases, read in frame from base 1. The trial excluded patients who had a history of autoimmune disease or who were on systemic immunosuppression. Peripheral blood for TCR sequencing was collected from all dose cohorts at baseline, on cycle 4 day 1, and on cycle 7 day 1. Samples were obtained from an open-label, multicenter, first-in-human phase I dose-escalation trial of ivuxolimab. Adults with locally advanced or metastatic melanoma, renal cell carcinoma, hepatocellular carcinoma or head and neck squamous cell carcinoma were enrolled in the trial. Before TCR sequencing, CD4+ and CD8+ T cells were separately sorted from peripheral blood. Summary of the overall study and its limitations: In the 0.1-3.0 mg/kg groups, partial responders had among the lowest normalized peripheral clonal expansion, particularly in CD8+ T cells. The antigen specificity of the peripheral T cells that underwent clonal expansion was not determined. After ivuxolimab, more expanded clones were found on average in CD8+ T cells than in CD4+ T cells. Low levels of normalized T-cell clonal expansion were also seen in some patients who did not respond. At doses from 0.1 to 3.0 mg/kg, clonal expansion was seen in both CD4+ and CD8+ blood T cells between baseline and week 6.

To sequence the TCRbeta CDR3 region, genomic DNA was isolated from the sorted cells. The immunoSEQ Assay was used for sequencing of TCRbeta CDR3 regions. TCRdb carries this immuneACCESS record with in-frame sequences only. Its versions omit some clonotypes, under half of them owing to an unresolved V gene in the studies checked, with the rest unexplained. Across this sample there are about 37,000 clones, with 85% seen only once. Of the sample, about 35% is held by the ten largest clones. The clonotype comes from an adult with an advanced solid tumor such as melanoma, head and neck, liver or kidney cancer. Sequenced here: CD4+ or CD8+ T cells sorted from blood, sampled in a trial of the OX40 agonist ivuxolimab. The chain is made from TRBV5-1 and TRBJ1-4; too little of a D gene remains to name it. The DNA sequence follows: TGCGCCAGCAGCTTCCGGGTGGATGACGAAAAACTGTTTTTT. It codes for CASSFRVDDEKLFF.